This T cell receptor beta chain was sequenced during a study of T-cell memory formation after mild COVID-19. Study background: TCR clusters were mostly donor specific.

Study-level results: The authors did not confirm SARS-CoV-2 specificity of second-wave clones peaking day 37. Prior to infection, memory already included some responding clones, suggesting cross-reactive memory joined. Contracting clones, day 15 to 85, had balanced CD4/CD8, and later expanders favored CD4+.

TCRdb independently ran MiXCR on the 5' RACE reads; one entry per CDR3 protein. The data contain approximately 350,000 distinct CDR3 sequences, about 15% of them singletons. The germline V gene has CDR1 SGDLS and CDR2 YYNGEE. V was shortened by 3 bases and J by 4 bases, with 11 bases between the two germline ends. The CDR3 consists of 14 residues. This clonotype was detected only a few times. Its antigen is unidentified. The sample consisted of PBMCs or a T cell subset sorted from them (not recorded which). This TCR was sampled from a man aged 18 to 30 who had mild COVID-19 (a few samples of this study predate the infection). Cell type and time point are not known. The V and J genes are TRBV9 and TRBJ2-1; D may be TRBD1 (6 bases). The CDR3 region has the DNA TGTGCCAGCAGCGCCCGGGACAAATACAATGAGCAGTTCTTC. Protein product: CASSARDKYNEQFF.